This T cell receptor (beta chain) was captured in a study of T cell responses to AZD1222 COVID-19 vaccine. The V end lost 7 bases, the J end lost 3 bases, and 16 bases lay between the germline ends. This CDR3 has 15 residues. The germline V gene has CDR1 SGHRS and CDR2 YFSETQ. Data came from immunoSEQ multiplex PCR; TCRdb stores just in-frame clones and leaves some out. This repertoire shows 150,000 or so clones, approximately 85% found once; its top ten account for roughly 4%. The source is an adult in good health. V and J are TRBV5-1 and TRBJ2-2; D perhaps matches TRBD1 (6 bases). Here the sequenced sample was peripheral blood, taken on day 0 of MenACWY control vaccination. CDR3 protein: CASAEGRGDTGELFF. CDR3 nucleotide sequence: TGCGCCAGCGCCGAGGGCAGGGGCGACACCGGGGAGCTGTTTTTT. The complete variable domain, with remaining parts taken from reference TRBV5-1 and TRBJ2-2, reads KAGVTQTPRYLIKTRGQQVTLSCSPISGHRSVSWYQQTPGQGLQFLFEYFSETQRNKGNFPGRFSGRQFSNSRSEMNVSTLELGDSALYLCASAEGRGDTGELFFGEGSRLTVL.